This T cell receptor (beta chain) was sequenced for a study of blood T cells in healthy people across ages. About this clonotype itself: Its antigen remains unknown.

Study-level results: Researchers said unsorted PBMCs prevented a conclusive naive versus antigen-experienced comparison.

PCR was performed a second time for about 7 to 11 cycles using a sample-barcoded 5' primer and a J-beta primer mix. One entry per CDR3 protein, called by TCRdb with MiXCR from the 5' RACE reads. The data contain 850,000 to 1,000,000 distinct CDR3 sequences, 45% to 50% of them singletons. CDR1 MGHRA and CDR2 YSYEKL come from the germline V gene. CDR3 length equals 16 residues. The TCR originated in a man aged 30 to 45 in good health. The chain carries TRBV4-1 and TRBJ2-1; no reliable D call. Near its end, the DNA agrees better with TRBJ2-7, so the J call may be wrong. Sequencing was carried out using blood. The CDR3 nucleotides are TGCGCCAGCGGCCCACCCCTTGGCGTCTCCTACAATGAGCAGTACTTC. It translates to CASGPPLGVSYNEQYF.